A single sample is the source of the 31 T cell receptor beta chains below, sequenced in a study of shared clonotypes between healthy human individuals. Assay used: immunoSEQ multiplex PCR; TCRdb lists only in-frame clones, some missing. The table shows 2,100,000 or so clones, with about 94% occurring only once. Material: naive CD4+ T cells sorted from blood. The subset is: CD45RA+ positively selected. Receptor source: a man aged 18 to 30 in good health.

The genes are TRBV6-1 and TRBJ1-1; D unresolved. The CDR3 consists of 12 residues. V gave up 6 bases and J gave up 4 bases, with 9 bases separating them. CDR1 and CDR2 (germline): MNHNS, SASEGT. CDR3 residues: CASRNAGTEAFF. The CDR3 nucleotides read TGTGCCAGCAGAAATGCCGGCACTGAAGCTTTCTTT.

Comments on this clone: The same CDR3 also results from other DNA sequences found in this sample. The chain uses TRBV5-1 and TRBJ1-4; perhaps TRBD1 as D (6 bases). Germline V gene data show CDR1 as SGHRS and CDR2 as YFSETQ. V lost 2 bases, J lost 8 bases, and 13 bases lay in between. This CDR3 has 14 amino acids. In DNA form, the CDR3 reads TGCGCCAGCAGCTTAGAGGGTGGGGGCGAAAAACTGTTTTTT. Its translation is CASSLEGGGEKLFF.

The V and J genes are TRBV25-1 and TRBJ1-6; D might be TRBD1 (5 bases). Germline V lookup: CDR1 MGHDK, CDR2 SYGVNS. V lost 7 bases, J lost 0 bases, and 10 bases lay in between. The CDR3 loop spans 15 amino acids. The CDR3 DNA reads TGTGCCAGCAAAACAGGAAGCTCCTATAATTCACCCCTCCACTTT. Amino acid sequence: CASKTGSSYNSPLHF. The whole variable domain, remainder taken from reference TRBV25-1 and TRBJ1-6, is EADIYQTPRYLVIGTGKKITLECSQTMGHDKMYWYQQDPGMELHLIHYSYGVNSTEKGDLSSESTVSRIRTEHFPLTLESARPSHTSQYLCASKTGSSYNSPLHFGNGTRLTVT.

As concerns this clone: The same CDR3 is also encoded by other DNA sequences in this sample. This chain uses TRBV5-4 with TRBJ2-1; 12 bases are shared with TRBD2. The CDR3 runs to 16 residues. Germline CDR1 SGHNT, CDR2 YYREEE (reference sequence). V shed 0 bases and J 7 bases; nucleotides not matched to a gene: 5. This CDR3 is CASSLGGTSGYNEQFF. Written as DNA, the CDR3 is TGTGCCAGCAGCTTGGGCGGGACTAGCGGGTATAATGAGCAGTTCTTC.

This clone has a single count. The sample contains more than one DNA sequence encoding this CDR3. V gene TRBV9 combines with J gene TRBJ2-2, with D possibly being TRBD2 (6 bases). The CDR3 runs to 15 residues. CDR1 and CDR2 from the germline V gene are SGDLS and YYNGEE. V dropped 0 bases and J dropped 1 base, with 7 bases sitting between them. In DNA, the CDR3 is TGTGCCAGCAGCGTAGGACTAGAGAACACCGGGGAGCTGTTTTTT. Its translation is CASSVGLENTGELFF.

Comments on this clone: Other DNA sequences from this sample encode an identical CDR3 as well. The chain joins TRBV6-1 to TRBJ2-7; TRBD2 might be the D (7 bases). CDR3 length: 13 residues. The ends were cut back, 3 bases at V and 4 bases at J, with 10 bases in the middle. Germline V gene lookup returns CDR1 MNHNS and CDR2 SASEGT. In nucleotides, the CDR3 is TGTGCCAGCAGTGAGAGGGGGGGGTACGAGCAGTACTTC. This translates into CASSERGGYEQYF.

The chain has TRBV7-9 and TRBJ1-3; TRBD1 matches 7 bases. V was clipped by 5 bases and J by 8 bases; unmatched bases: 9. The CDR3 spans 14 residues. The germline V gene has CDR1 SEHNR and CDR2 FQNEAQ (reference sequence). The CDR3 coding sequence is TGTGCCAGCAGCCCGACAGGGTGGGAGGACACCATATATTTT. It codes for CASSPTGWEDTIYF.

This chain joins TRBV2 and TRBJ2-1, with a tentative D call TRBD2 (7 bases). The CDR3 length is 15 residues. V was clipped by 8 bases and J by 6 bases, with 20 bases between them. Germline V gene lookup returns CDR1 SNHLY and CDR2 FYNNEI. In DNA, the CDR3 is TGTGCCAGCTATGGGGGGGCGGGAGCTCCCAATGAGCAGTTCTTC. Amino acids: CASYGGAGAPNEQFF.

The J gene is TRBJ2-3, the V gene TRBV9, with D perhaps TRBD2 (5 bases). Trimming left V 4 bases short and J 2 bases short, with 14 bases between. The germline gives CDR1 SGDLS, CDR2 YYNGEE. This CDR3 comprises 15 residues. The DNA for the CDR3 is TGTGCCAGCAGCCCGAGGGAGAGTTCCACAGATACGCAGTATTTT. Amino acid sequence: CASSPRESSTDTQYF.

The chain is built from TRBV28 and TRBJ2-7; D gene uncertain. The CDR3 is 16 residues long. Germline V gene lookup returns CDR1 MDHEN and CDR2 SYDVKM. Deletions cut 6 bases from V and 1 base from J, with 19 bases between. CDR3 residues: CASSPLFRRASYEQYF. As DNA, the CDR3 is TGTGCCAGCAGCCCTCTTTTCCGGCGAGCTTCCTACGAGCAGTACTTC.

This clone was recorded once. The chain couples TRBV29-1 to TRBJ1-4; D call uncertain. With 2 bases removed from V and 4 bases from J, the gap between germline ends came to 5 bases. The CDR3 is 12 residues long. The V gene's germline CDR1 is SQVTM and CDR2 ANQGSEA. CDR3 nucleotide sequence: TGCAGCGTTGAATTGGGTAATGAAAAACTGTTTTTT. Translating it yields CSVELGNEKLFF.

This chain uses TRBV6-5 with TRBJ1-5; TRBD1 is a possible D gene (6 bases). The CDR3 spans 15 residues. Trimming cost V 6 bases and J 0 bases, with 12 bases left between them. Germline loops: CDR1 MNHEY, CDR2 SVGAGI. CDR3 DNA: TGTGCCAGCAGGGGAGGGGGGCCTAGCAATCAGCCCCAGCATTTT. This codes for CASRGGGPSNQPQHF.

The chain carries TRBV15 and TRBJ2-1; possible D gene TRBD2, 6 bases. This CDR3 comprises 20 residues. Trimming left V 0 bases short and J 3 bases short, with 24 bases between. CDR1 LNHNV and CDR2 YYDKDF come from the germline V gene (reference sequence). As DNA, the CDR3 is TGTGCCACCAGCAGAGATGCAGCGGGCCCGACCCCCTACTACTACAATGAGCAGTTCTTC. Encoded protein: CATSRDAAGPTPYYYNEQFF.

The chain joins TRBV6-5 to TRBJ2-1; D might be TRBD2 (5 bases). The CDR3 is made up of 13 amino acids. Between the trimmed V and J ends, which lost 8 bases and 7 bases, there was a span of 15 bases. CDR1 and CDR2 from the germline V gene are MNHEY and SVGAGI. CDR3 sequence reads: CASAEGAVNEQFF. CDR3 DNA: TGTGCCAGCGCAGAGGGAGCGGTGAATGAGCAGTTCTTC.

This clone was counted once. The chain is built from TRBV6-5 and TRBJ2-7; tentative D call: TRBD1 (5 bases). V lost 2 bases to trimming and J lost 2 bases, with 10 bases between them. The CDR3 sequence is 14 residues long. Looked up from germline, CDR1 is MNHEY and CDR2 is SVGAGI. The CDR3 bases are TGTGCCAGCAGTTACGTGCAGGGAACCTACGAGCAGTACTTC. Translating gives CASSYVQGTYEQYF.

In DNA, the CDR3 is TGTGCCAGCAGCTCTAAGGGGGGGAGACACCACTATGGCTACACCTTC. Translated: CASSSKGGRHHYGYTF. V and J are TRBV21-1 and TRBJ1-2. TRBV21-1 is a pseudogene segment. The CDR3 is made up of 16 amino acids.

The chain combines TRBV6-6 with TRBJ1-4, with D perhaps TRBD1 (5 bases). CDR3 size: 14 residues. Germline loops: CDR1 MNHNY, CDR2 SVGAGI (reference sequence). V lost 5 bases and J 4 bases, leaving 11 bases between the germline ends. The CDR3 protein is CASSLQDINEKLFF. CDR3 bases: TGTGCCAGCAGTCTACAGGACATTAATGAAAAACTGTTTTTT.

This chain links TRBV29-1 with TRBJ1-2, with a weak D call TRBD1 (5 bases). The CDR3 totals 12 residues. Germline V gives CDR1 SQVTM, CDR2 ANQGSEA. The V gene lost 5 bases and the J gene lost 3 bases, with 10 bases spanning the gap. CDR3 region: CSVKQGYYGYTF. The CDR3 nucleotides are TGCAGCGTTAAGCAGGGATACTATGGCTACACCTTC.

The rearrangement links TRBV7-2 to TRBJ1-5; TRBD1 aligns across 7 bases. This CDR3 is built from 14 residues. With V trimmed by 2 bases and J by 5 bases, 3 bases remained unmatched. The germline CDR1 and CDR2 sequences are SGHTA and FQGNSA. The CDR3 nucleotides read TGTGCCAGCAGCTTAAGAGGGGGCGATCAGCCCCAGCATTTT. Its translation: CASSLRGGDQPQHF.

V usage is TRBV10-3 and J usage is TRBJ2-5; 7 nucleotides match TRBD1. V was pared by 2 bases and J by 5 bases, with 5 bases of the junction left unmatched. The CDR3 runs to 14 residues. CDR1 is ENHRY, CDR2 SYGVKD, per germline. CDR3: CAISETGALETQYF. CDR3 bases: TGTGCCATCAGTGAGACAGGGGCACTGGAGACCCAGTACTTC.

The chain combines TRBV11-3 with TRBJ2-3; D is unresolved. The germline gives CDR1 SGHNT, CDR2 YENEEA. The CDR3 is 14 amino acids. Trimming shortened V by 5 bases and J by 1 base, and 10 bases separated the two germline ends. CDR3 DNA sequence: TGTGCCAGCAGCCCTCGCCGGGGCACAGATACGCAGTATTTT. Protein sequence: CASSPRRGTDTQYF.

The rearrangement joins TRBV6-5 to TRBJ2-2; 7 bases fit TRBD2. The CDR3 totals 15 residues. Germline CDR1 reads MNHEY; CDR2 reads SVGAGI. V was clipped by 2 bases and J by 2 bases; unmatched bases: 2. For the CDR3, the DNA is TGTGCCAGCAGTTACGCGGGAGCTAACACCGGGGAGCTGTTTTTT. It encodes CASSYAGANTGELFF.

J is TRBJ2-1 and V is TRBV2; 8 bases map to TRBD2. Germline V CDR1 and CDR2: SNHLY, FYNNEI. The CDR3 is made up of 15 amino acids. V shed 5 bases, J shed 2 bases, and the junction held 5 bases outside the gene matches. The CDR3 DNA follows: TGTGCCAGCAGTACCGGGACTAGTGCCTACAATGAGCAGTTCTTC. It is translated as CASSTGTSAYNEQFF.

The chain is built from TRBV28 and TRBJ2-7; 7 bases line up with TRBD2. From germline, CDR1 is MDHEN and CDR2 SYDVKM. This CDR3 region has 16 residues. The J segment lost 4 bases and the V segment lost 3 bases, leaving 12 bases of the junction unmatched. The CDR3: CASSFTTGGIQYEQYF. The DNA of the CDR3 is TGTGCCAGCAGTTTCACTACGGGGGGAATTCAATACGAGCAGTACTTC. Full variable domain (rest looked up from reference TRBV28 and TRBJ2-7): DVKVTQSSRYLVKRTGEKVFLECVQDMDHENMFWYRQDPGLGLRLIYFSYDVKMKEKGDIPEGYSVSREKKERFSLILESASTNQTSMYLCASSFTTGGIQYEQYFGPGTRLTVT.

The chain uses TRBV6-5 and TRBJ2-2; no clear D gene. Germline CDR1 MNHEY, CDR2 SVGAGI. This CDR3 has 15 residues. Trimming took 2 bases from V and 1 from J, leaving 8 bases between them. CDR3 DNA: TGTGCCAGCAGTTACCTCGGCGTGAACACCGGGGAGCTGTTTTTT. Translated: CASSYLGVNTGELFF.

The rearrangement uses TRBV10-3 and TRBJ1-1, with D possibly being TRBD1 (5 bases). The ends were cut back, 0 bases at V and 2 bases at J, with 13 bases in the middle. This CDR3 region has 16 residues. CDR1 and CDR2 (germline): ENHRY, SYGVKD. Written as DNA, the CDR3 is TGTGCCATCAGTGAGTCGCCAGGGAATCTCAACACTGAAGCTTTCTTT. Its translation: CAISESPGNLNTEAFF.

In nucleotides, the CDR3 is TGCGCCAGCAGCCAAGCGTCCTGGGTTGGACATGAAAAACTGTTTTTT. Translation gives CASSQASWVGHEKLFF. The genes are TRBV4-1 and TRBJ1-4, with D uncertain. The CDR3 contains 16 residues. CDR1 is MGHRA and CDR2 is YSYEKL in the germline V gene. Trimming took 1 base from V and 6 from J, leaving 15 bases between them.

The chain uses TRBV5-1 and TRBJ2-3; D gene uncertain. The V end lost 5 bases, the J end lost 2 bases, and 12 bases lay between the germline ends. The CDR3 has 14 residues. Germline lookup yields CDR1 SGHRS and CDR2 YFSETQ. The CDR3 protein is CASRTDRATDTQYF. The CDR3 DNA reads as TGCGCCAGCAGGACGGACCGAGCCACAGATACGCAGTATTTT.

The rearrangement uses TRBV5-1 and TRBJ1-1; a weak D match, TRBD1 (6 bases). The CDR3 runs 14 residues. V lost 2 bases to trimming and J lost 5 bases, with 13 bases between them. Germline CDR1 reads SGHRS; CDR2 reads YFSETQ. DNA for the CDR3: TGCGCCAGCAGCTTACCAGGGGTCGAAACTGAAGCTTTCTTT. It translates to CASSLPGVETEAFF.

V gene TRBV6-5 combines with J gene TRBJ1-5, with D possibly matching TRBD1 (6 bases). V was clipped by 5 bases and J by 9 bases, with 17 bases between them. Germline V lookup: CDR1 MNHEY, CDR2 SVGAGI. The CDR3 consists of 14 residues. Here the CDR3 reads CASSRDIERGPQHF. The CDR3 nucleotides read TGTGCCAGCAGTCGGGACATCGAGCGGGGGCCCCAGCATTTT.

The rearrangement joins TRBV4-1 to TRBJ2-6, with D unclear. The germline V gene encodes CDR1 MGHRA and CDR2 YSYEKL. The CDR3 has 15 amino acids. V was trimmed by 5 bases and J by 0 bases, leaving 8 bases between them. For the CDR3, the DNA is TGCGCCAGCAGCAGCCCAGGCTCTGGGGCCAACGTCCTGACTTTC. Amino acid sequence: CASSSPGSGANVLTF.